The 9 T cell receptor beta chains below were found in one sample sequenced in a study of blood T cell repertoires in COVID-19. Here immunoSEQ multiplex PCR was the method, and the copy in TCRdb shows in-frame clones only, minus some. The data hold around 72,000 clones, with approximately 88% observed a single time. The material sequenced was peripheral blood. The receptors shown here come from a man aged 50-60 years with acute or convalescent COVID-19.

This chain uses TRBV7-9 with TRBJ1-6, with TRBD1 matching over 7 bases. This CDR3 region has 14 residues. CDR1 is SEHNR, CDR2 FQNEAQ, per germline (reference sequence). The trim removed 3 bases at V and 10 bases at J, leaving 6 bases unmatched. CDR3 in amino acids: CASSLEGAQSPLHF. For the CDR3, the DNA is TGTGCCAGCAGCTTGGAGGGGGCCCAATCACCCCTCCACTTT.

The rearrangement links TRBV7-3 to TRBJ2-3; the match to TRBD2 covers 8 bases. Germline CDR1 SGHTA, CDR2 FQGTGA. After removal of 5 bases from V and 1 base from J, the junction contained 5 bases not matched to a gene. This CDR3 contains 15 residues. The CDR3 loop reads CASSPGGPRTDTQYF. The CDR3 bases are TGTGCCAGCAGCCCGGGGGGGCCGCGCACAGATACGCAGTATTTT.

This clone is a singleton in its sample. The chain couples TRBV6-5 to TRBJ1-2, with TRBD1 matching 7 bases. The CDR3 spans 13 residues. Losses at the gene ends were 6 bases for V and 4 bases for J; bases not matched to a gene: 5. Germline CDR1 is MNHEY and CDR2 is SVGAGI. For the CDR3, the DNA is TGTGCCAGCAGCCCGACAGGGCCCTATGGCTACACCTTC. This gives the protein CASSPTGPYGYTF.

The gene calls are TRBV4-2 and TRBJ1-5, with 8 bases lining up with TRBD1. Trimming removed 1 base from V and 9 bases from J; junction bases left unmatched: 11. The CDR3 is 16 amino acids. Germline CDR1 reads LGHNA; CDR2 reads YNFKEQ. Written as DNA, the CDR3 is TGTGCCAGCAGCCAAGGTATGGACAGGGTAGGACGGCCCCAGCATTTT. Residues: CASSQGMDRVGRPQHF.

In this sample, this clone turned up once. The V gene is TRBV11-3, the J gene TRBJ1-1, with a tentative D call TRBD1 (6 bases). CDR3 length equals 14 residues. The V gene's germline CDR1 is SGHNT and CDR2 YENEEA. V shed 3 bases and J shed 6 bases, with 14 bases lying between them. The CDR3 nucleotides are TGTGCCAGCAGCTTGGGGAACAGGGCCGCTGAAGCTTTCTTT. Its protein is CASSLGNRAAEAFF.

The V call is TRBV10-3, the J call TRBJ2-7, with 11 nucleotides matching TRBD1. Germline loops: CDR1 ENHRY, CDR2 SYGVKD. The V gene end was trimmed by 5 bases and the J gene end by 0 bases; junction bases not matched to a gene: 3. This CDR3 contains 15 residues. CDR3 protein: CAISTGTGGSYEQYF. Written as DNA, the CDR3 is TGTGCCATCAGTACCGGGACAGGGGGCTCCTACGAGCAGTACTTC.

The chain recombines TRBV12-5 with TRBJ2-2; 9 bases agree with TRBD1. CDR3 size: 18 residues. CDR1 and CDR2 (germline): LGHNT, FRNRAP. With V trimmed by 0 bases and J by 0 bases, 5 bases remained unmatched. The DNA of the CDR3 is TGTGCTAGTGGTTTGGTAGACGGGGACAGGGCGAACACCGGGGAGCTGTTTTTT. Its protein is CASGLVDGDRANTGELFF.

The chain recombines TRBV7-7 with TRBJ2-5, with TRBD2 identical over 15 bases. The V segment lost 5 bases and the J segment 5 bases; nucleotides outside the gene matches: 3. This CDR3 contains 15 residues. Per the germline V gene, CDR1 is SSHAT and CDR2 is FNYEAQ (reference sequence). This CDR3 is CASSLGLAGGETQYF. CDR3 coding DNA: TGTGCCAGCAGCCTGGGACTAGCGGGGGGCGAGACCCAGTACTTC. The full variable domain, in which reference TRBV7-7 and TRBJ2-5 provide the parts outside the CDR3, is GAGVSQSPRYKVTKRGQDVTLRCDPISSHATLYWYQQALGQGPEFLTYFNYEAQPDKSGLPSDRFSAERPEGSISTLTIQRTEQRDSAMYRCASSLGLAGGETQYFGPGTRLLVL.

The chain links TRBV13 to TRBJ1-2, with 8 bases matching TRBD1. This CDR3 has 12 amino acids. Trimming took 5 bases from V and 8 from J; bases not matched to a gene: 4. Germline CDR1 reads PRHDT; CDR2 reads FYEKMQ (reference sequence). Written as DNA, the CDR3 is TGTGCCAGCAGCAACAGGGGGGACGGCTACACCTTC. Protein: CASSNRGDGYTF.